This TCR beta chain emerged from a study of blood T cell repertoires in COVID-19. Study as a whole: The United States, Italy and Spain supplied acute and convalescent COVID-19 samples. T cells, B-cell-depleted T cells, or PBMCs supplied cDNA or gDNA.

Germline V lookup: CDR1 SGHNT, CDR2 YYREEE (reference sequence). CDR3 size: 13 residues. V lost 4 bases to trimming and J lost 6 bases, with 13 bases between them. Per the authors' pipeline: Reference gene primer amplification in the assay estimated nucleated cell counts. The protocol was immunoSEQ multiplex PCR, while the TCRdb copy is restricted to in-frame clones and leaves out a portion. The V and J calls and clone size were taken over from that table, and D and trimming were inferred from the DNA. The sample carries around 200,000 clones, over 75% recorded once. The V call is TRBV5-4, the J call TRBJ1-2; D not resolved. Sequenced material: peripheral blood. This TCR derives from a man aged 35-49 years with active or convalescent COVID-19. DNA of the CDR3: TGTGCCAGCAGCCCGCGGGTAGGGAATGGCTACACCTTC. Its translation: CASSPRVGNGYTF.